This T cell receptor beta chain came from a study of blood T cell repertoires in COVID-19 (dated by TCRdb to about 2020). In the study overall: Collaborator samples came from the United States, Italy and Spain and covered acute and convalescent phases of COVID-19. A de-identified subject ID, COVID-19 status, age in years and sex were almost always included in the sample metadata. The material from the prospective study consisted of cDNA or gDNA derived from T cells, B-cell-depleted T cells, or PBMCs. The repertoires were released in a freely available public database meant as a resource for research on the immune response to SARS-CoV-2. Samples came from the ongoing ImmuneRACE study (first 160 participants) plus 1,254 subjects from 6 global collaborators. Subjects who had been exposed to COVID-19, were actively infected with it, or had recovered from it provided the deeply sampled blood TCRbeta repertoires that made up the dataset. HLA class I and class II types, where available, came from metadata supplied by the sample provider rather than from assay-based typing.

In Seattle, one collaborating source enrolled patients while the infection was active and tracked those patients longitudinally over the course of disease. The collaborating institutions used their own protocols to collect whole blood in K2EDTA tubes. For TCRbeta analysis, collaborators shipped samples in one of three forms: frozen whole blood, isolated PBMCs, or DNA extracted from either of those sample types. TCRbeta CDR3 regions were amplified from genomic DNA by means of the immunoSEQ Assay, a bias-controlled multiplex PCR. In the authors' own workflow: The number of nucleated cells in each sample was estimated by amplification of reference gene primers within the assay. To quantify the absolute abundance of each unique TCRbeta CDR3 rearrangement, sequence reads were collapsed and filtered. For each sample, productive Simpson clonality was calculated as the square root of Simpson's diversity index over productive rearrangements. In its TCRdb copy, this immuneACCESS table keeps in-frame sequences only and misses some clones. Where compared with another copy, unresolved V genes explain less than half of these, and the others have no known cause. The V and J calls and clone size come from that table; D and trimming were worked out from the DNA. For this sample the table gives about 170,000 clones, of which about 80% were detected only once. 7% of the sample rests with the top ten.

CDR1 and CDR2, per the germline V gene (reference sequence), are MNHEY and SMNVEV. The CDR3 numbers 15 residues from cysteine through phenylalanine. CDR3 DNA is the only sequence kept; it has 45 bases, read in frame from the first base. Trimming takes 6 bases from V and 6 bases from J, and the germline ends sit 18 bases apart. What the work shows at the level of the full study, not this receptor alone: The amount of clinical and demographic metadata varied by source and participant and was provided uncurated.

To note about this clone: It has no known antigen specificity. Per-nucleotide qualities are absent, and no much larger clonotype sits a single base away.

What was sequenced was peripheral blood. The TCR comes from a woman aged 40 to 50 with COVID-19, enrolled during active disease. The rearranged chain carries TRBV27 and TRBJ2-1, and the D gene may be TRBD2, 5 bases matching. The CDR3 protein sequence reads: CASSPAGVLGNEQFF. Here is the DNA: TGTGCCAGCAGCCCAGCCGGGGTCCTTGGCAATGAGCAGTTCTTC.